This TCR beta chain was recovered during a study of blood T cells in healthy people across ages. With respect to this clonotype: The antigen is undetermined.

Regarding the study as a whole: More naive CD4+ cells and higher diversity were found in long-lived than in aged donors.

The germline V gene encodes CDR1 SSHAT and CDR2 FNYEAQ (reference sequence). V was pared by 0 bases and J by 1 base, with 10 bases between. This CDR3 spans 15 amino acids. A sample-barcoded 5' primer and a J-beta primer mix were used in a second PCR of roughly 7 to 11 cycles. The template-switch adaptor, which had 12 random nucleotides, put a tag on each cDNA molecule. One entry per CDR3 protein, called by TCRdb with MiXCR from the 5' RACE reads. The repertoire holds 1.5 million to 2 million distinct CDR3 sequences, with roughly 43% as singletons. The clonotype originates from a human donor in good health. The rearrangement uses TRBV7-7 and TRBJ2-7, with D possibly TRBD1 on 5 matching bases. Sequenced material: blood. CDR3 DNA sequence: TGTGCCAGCAGCTTAGCGTGGGGCCCATCCTACGAGCAGTACTTC. It yields the protein CASSLAWGPSYEQYF.